This T cell receptor beta chain is drawn from a study of T cells in Graves' hyperthyroidism and ophthalmopathy. What was amplified from RNA transcripts were TCR beta CDR3 regions. RT-PCR in the first round (using the HTBI primer set) targeted the TCR CDR3. TCRdb reanalysed the multiplex PCR reads using MiXCR and keeps one entry per CDR3 protein. The table shows approximately 560,000 distinct CDR3 sequences, with roughly 50% occurring only once. Comment on this clonotype: Being one base from a much bigger clone, this may be a read error. This CDR3 fails to terminate in the conserved phenylalanine or tryptophan, so it likely reflects a read error.

This TCR derives from a woman aged 18-29 years with Graves' hyperthyroidism. Sequenced material: peripheral blood or thyroid tissue (not recorded which).

CDR3 residues: CASRHTGGNTEAFS. CDR3 coding DNA: TGTGCCAGCAGGCATACAGGGGGCAACACTGAAGCTTTCTCT. This chain joins TRBV5-5 and TRBJ1-1, with 9 bases identical to TRBD1. The V gene end was trimmed by 5 bases and the J gene end by 2 bases; junction bases not matched to a gene: 4. CDR1 and CDR2 from the germline V gene are SGHKS and YYEKEE (reference sequence). The CDR3 loop spans 14 amino acids.